This entry features one TCR beta chain sequence. Antigen specificity is unknown. V lost 0 bases and J lost 11, with 21 bases in between. There are 16 residues in the CDR3. Per the germline V gene, CDR1 is SGHDT and CDR2 is YYEEEE. This entry is derived from a study of OX40 agonist ivuxolimab in advanced cancers. Study-level information: Eligibility rules accepted prior anti-PD-1, anti-PD-L1 or anti-CTLA-4 therapy, and around 44% had some.

TCRdb keeps only in-frame clones here, not all; method: immunoSEQ multiplex PCR. Of fewer than 100,000 clones listed, around 85% are singletons. General study findings and limits: Clonal expansion from baseline to week 6 occurred in both CD4+ and CD8+ T cells. Among the nonresponders, some also had low normalized T-cell clonal expansion.

The TCR was taken from an adult with an advanced solid tumor such as melanoma, head and neck, liver or kidney cancer. The chain is built from TRBV5-6 and TRBJ1-5; TRBD1 might be the D (6 bases). Sequenced material: CD4+ or CD8+ T cells sorted from blood, taken in a trial of the OX40 agonist ivuxolimab. For the CDR3, the DNA is TGTGCCAGCAGCTTGGGTCAATTACAGGGCCGAGGAGCCCAGCATTTT. As protein: CASSLGQLQGRGAQHF. The full variable domain, its missing parts supplied by reference TRBV5-6 and TRBJ1-5, is DAGVTQSPTHLIKTRGQQVTLRCSPKSGHDTVSWYQQALGQGPQFIFQYYEEEERQRGNFPDRFSGHQFPNYSSELNVNALLLGDSALYLCASSLGQLQGRGAQHFGDGTRLSIL.